These 8 T cell receptor beta chains were all obtained from the same sample, sequenced in a study of blood T cell repertoires in COVID-19. Generated by immunoSEQ multiplex PCR, the TCRdb table keeps only in-frame clones and is missing some. The data hold approximately 190,000 clones, with about 88% observed a single time. The material sequenced was peripheral blood. These receptors all stem from a man aged 65-85 years with active or convalescent COVID-19.

This rearrangement joins TRBV15 to TRBJ2-3; the D gene is possibly TRBD1 (5 bases). Trimming stripped 3 bases from V and 0 bases from J, with 10 bases between. In germline, CDR1 is LNHNV, CDR2 YYDKDF (reference sequence). The CDR3 is made up of 15 amino acids. CDR3 region: CATSRADTSTDTQYF. CDR3 DNA sequence: TGTGCCACCAGCAGGGCGGACACTAGCACAGATACGCAGTATTTT.

In DNA form, the CDR3 reads TGCAGCGTTAGAGCTAGCAGACCCTACAATGAGCAGTTCTTC. Translation: CSVRASRPYNEQFF. The chain has TRBV29-1 and TRBJ2-1, with D tentatively TRBD2 (5 bases). The CDR3 has 14 residues. Trimming removed 5 bases at V and 2 bases at J, with 13 bases between. Per the germline V gene, CDR1 is SQVTM and CDR2 is ANQGSEA.

This clone was counted once. The rearrangement uses TRBV12-3 or TRBV12-4 and TRBJ2-5; 9 positions match TRBD2. The ends lost 3 bases at V and 4 bases at J; junction bases unmatched: 0. The CDR3 runs 13 residues. CDR3 DNA sequence: TGTGCCAGCAGTTTGACTAGCGGAGAGACCCAGTACTTC. As protein: CASSLTSGETQYF.

CDR3 sequence: CASGTGLTNTGELFF. CDR3 DNA sequence: TGTGCCAGCGGGACGGGACTGACGAACACCGGGGAGCTGTTTTTT. This sequence joins TRBV7-9 and TRBJ2-2; weak D call: TRBD2 (6 bases). The CDR3 has 15 residues. Germline V lookup: CDR1 SEHNR, CDR2 FQNEAQ (reference sequence). V lost 8 bases and J 0 bases, leaving 13 bases between the germline ends.

In this sample, this clone turned up once. V and J are TRBV19 and TRBJ1-6, with TRBD1 as a possible D gene (5 bases). CDR3 length: 14 amino acids. Germline V gene data show CDR1 as LNHDA and CDR2 as SQIVND (reference sequence). Trimming stripped 3 bases from V and 6 bases from J, with 9 bases between. The CDR3 sequence: CASSIGDSNSPLHF. In DNA form, the CDR3 reads TGTGCCAGTAGTATCGGTGACAGTAATTCACCCCTCCACTTT. The variable domain in full, with the rest retrieved from reference TRBV19 and TRBJ1-6, is DGGITQSPKYLFRKEGQNVTLSCEQNLNHDAMYWYRQDPGQGLRLIYYSQIVNDFQKGDIAEGYSVSREKKESFPLTVTSAQKNPTAFYLCASSIGDSNSPLHFGNGTRLTVT.

V is TRBV15 and J is TRBJ2-5; TRBD2 matches 7 bases. The germline gives CDR1 LNHNV, CDR2 YYDKDF (reference sequence). This CDR3 comprises 15 residues. Unmatched junction bases numbered 6, after V lost 3 bases and J lost 2 bases. CDR3 DNA sequence: TGTGCCACCAGCAGTTTGCGGGGGACTCAAGAGACCCAGTACTTC. Its protein product is CATSSLRGTQETQYF.

V and J are TRBV3-1 (or the pseudogene TRBV3-2) and TRBJ1-5; TRBD1 matches at 10 bases. J was trimmed by 3 bases and V by 2 bases; bases with no gene match: 7. The CDR3 contains 17 residues. Germline-derived CDR1 and CDR2 are LGHDT and YNNKEL (reference sequence). CDR3 bases: TGTGCCAGCAGCCAATGGTCCGGGACAGGGGACAATCAGCCCCAGCATTTT. Protein sequence: CASSQWSGTGDNQPQHF.

The CDR3 DNA is TGTGCCAGCTTTCAAACGGGAGGGTCGCGTACCGGGGAGCTGTTTTTT. This sequence encodes CASFQTGGSRTGELFF. This chain uses TRBV28 with TRBJ2-2, with 8 bases lining up with TRBD2. This CDR3 is 16 amino acids long. V lost 8 bases and J lost 5; bases outside the gene matches: 13. In germline, CDR1 is MDHEN, CDR2 SYDVKM.